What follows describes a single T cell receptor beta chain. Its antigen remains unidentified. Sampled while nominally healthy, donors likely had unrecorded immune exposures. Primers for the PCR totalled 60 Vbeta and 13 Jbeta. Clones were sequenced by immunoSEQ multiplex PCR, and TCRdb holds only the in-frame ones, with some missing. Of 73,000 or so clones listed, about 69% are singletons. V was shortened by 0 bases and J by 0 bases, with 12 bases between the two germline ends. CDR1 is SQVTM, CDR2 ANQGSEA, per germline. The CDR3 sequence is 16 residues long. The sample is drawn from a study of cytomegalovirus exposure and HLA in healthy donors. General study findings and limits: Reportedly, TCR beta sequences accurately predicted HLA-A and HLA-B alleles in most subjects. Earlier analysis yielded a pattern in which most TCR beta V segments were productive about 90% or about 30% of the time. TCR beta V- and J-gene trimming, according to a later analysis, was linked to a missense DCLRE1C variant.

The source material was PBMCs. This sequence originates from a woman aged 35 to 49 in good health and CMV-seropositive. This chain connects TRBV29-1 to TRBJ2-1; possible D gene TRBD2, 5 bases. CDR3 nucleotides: TGCAGCGTTGAAGAGTCCAGGACTCGCTCCTACAATGAGCAGTTCTTC. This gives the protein CSVEESRTRSYNEQFF.